Following are 32 T cell receptor beta chains from one sample sequenced in a study of control samples from healthy donors and cancer patients. The table came from immunoSEQ multiplex PCR; TCRdb's copy has only in-frame clones and leaves some out. This listing includes 150,000 to 200,000 clones. The specimen sequenced was blood. The receptor set was obtained from a woman aged 25-40 years in good health.

V is TRBV5-5 and J is TRBJ2-2; TRBD2 aligns across 9 bases. The CDR3 is 17 residues long. Germline assignment: CDR1 SGHKS and CDR2 YYEKEE (reference sequence). Losses at the gene ends were 4 bases for V and 0 bases for J; bases not matched to a gene: 7. The CDR3 region is CASSRGLAGSNTGELFF. The CDR3 DNA sequence: TGTGCCAGCAGCCGGGGGCTAGCGGGGTCGAACACCGGGGAGCTGTTTTTT.

V gene TRBV5-1 combines with J gene TRBJ2-1, with 10 nucleotides matching TRBD2. Germline values: CDR1 SGHRS, CDR2 YFSETQ. This CDR3 is built from 14 residues. The ends lost 6 bases at V and 3 bases at J; junction bases unmatched: 3. CDR3 amino acids: CASTASGGYNEQFF. In DNA, the CDR3 is TGCGCCAGCACGGCTAGCGGGGGCTACAATGAGCAGTTCTTC.

The chain recombines TRBV28 with TRBJ1-2, with no clear D. The V gene lost 4 bases and the J gene lost 5 bases, with 11 bases spanning the gap. The CDR3 runs to 13 residues. Germline CDR1 is MDHEN and CDR2 is SYDVKM. CDR3 nucleotide sequence: TGTGCCAGCAGTTGGACGGATCGTTATGGCTACACCTTC. This codes for CASSWTDRYGYTF.

This chain uses TRBV28 with TRBJ2-7; 10 positions match TRBD1. CDR3 length: 15 amino acids. Per germline, CDR1 MDHEN and CDR2 SYDVKM. Germline trimming cut 6 bases from V and 6 bases from J; bases unmatched to any gene: 11. The CDR3 protein is CASSLTTGGVAEQYF. The CDR3 nucleotides read TGTGCCAGCAGCCTTACGACAGGGGGCGTTGCCGAGCAGTACTTC.

The chain couples TRBV5-6 to TRBJ1-2; D is unclear. The CDR3 is 11 residues long. Trimming cost V 3 bases and J 1 base, with 1 base left between them. Looked up from germline, CDR1 is SGHDT and CDR2 is YYEEEE. CDR3 protein: CASSYNYGYTF. Here the CDR3 DNA reads TGTGCCAGCAGCTATAACTATGGCTACACCTTC.

The rearrangement links TRBV2 to TRBJ1-1; perhaps TRBD1 as D (5 bases). The CDR3 loop spans 16 amino acids. The germline V and J ends were trimmed by 2 bases and 0 bases, with 13 bases remaining between them. Germline CDR1 is SNHLY and CDR2 is FYNNEI. CDR3 protein: CASSERDPSLNTEAFF. The CDR3, as DNA: TGTGCCAGCAGTGAACGGGACCCTAGTTTGAACACTGAAGCTTTCTTT. The full variable domain, in which reference TRBV2 and TRBJ1-1 provide the parts outside the CDR3, is EPEVTQTPSHQVTQMGQEVILRCVPISNHLYFYWYRQILGQKVEFLVSFYNNEISEKSEIFDDQFSVERPDGSNFTLKIRSTKLEDSAMYFCASSERDPSLNTEAFFGQGTRLTVV.

The gene calls are TRBV6-5 and TRBJ1-2; a weak D match, TRBD1 (5 bases). The CDR3 spans 15 residues. Trimming removed 7 bases at V and 7 bases at J, with 22 bases between. CDR1 and CDR2 from the germline V gene are MNHEY and SVGAGI. The CDR3 protein is CASKVWGLGYSGYTF. The CDR3 nucleotides are TGTGCCAGCAAGGTATGGGGCCTTGGGTACTCTGGCTACACCTTC.

This chain joins TRBV5-8 and TRBJ2-5, with a tentative D call TRBD1 (5 bases). Trimming pared 0 bases from V and 4 bases from J, leaving 19 bases between. Germline V lookup: CDR1 SGHTS, CDR2 YDEGEE. The CDR3 is made up of 17 amino acids. CDR3 sequence reads: CASSLGAGPVTGETQYF. The CDR3 DNA is TGTGCCAGCAGCTTGGGGGCAGGACCCGTTACAGGAGAGACCCAGTACTTC.

This sequence joins TRBV19 and TRBJ1-1; D is unresolved. The CDR3 consists of 11 residues. V was pared by 8 bases and J by 4 bases, with 8 bases between. Germline loops: CDR1 LNHDA, CDR2 SQIVND (reference sequence). The CDR3 protein is CASLRGTEAFF. Here the CDR3 DNA reads TGTGCCAGTTTGCGTGGCACTGAAGCTTTCTTT.

This chain uses TRBV5-3 with TRBJ1-6; D is uncertain. TRBV5-3 is placed among ORFs of uncertain function. CDR3 length equals 15 residues. V was pared by 5 bases and J by 7 bases, with 16 bases between. The CDR3 DNA is TGTGCCAGAAGAAGTAACTACGAGGAGAATTCACCCCTCCACTTT. Its protein product is CARRSNYEENSPLHF.

The CDR3 bases are TGCGCCAGCAGCCAAGAATGGACCTATAGTGCCTACACCTTC. This translates into CASSQEWTYSAYTF. The chain has TRBV4-1 and TRBJ1-2, with no clear D. CDR1 and CDR2 (germline): MGHRA, YSYEKL. CDR3 length: 14 residues. Deletions cut 0 bases from V and 10 bases from J, with 15 bases between.

The gene calls are TRBV29-1 and TRBJ1-3; D gene unclear. V dropped 7 bases and J dropped 3 bases, with 19 bases sitting between them. This CDR3 spans 15 amino acids. Germline assignment: CDR1 SQVTM and CDR2 ANQGSEA. Here the CDR3 DNA reads TGCAGCGCCCGAATCCTGACCGTGTATGGAAACACCATATATTTT. This encodes CSARILTVYGNTIYF.

The chain recombines TRBV28 with TRBJ1-5; D ambiguous. V gave up 3 bases and J gave up 1 base, with 10 bases separating them. Germline-derived CDR1 and CDR2 are MDHEN and SYDVKM. The CDR3 has 15 residues. The CDR3 is CASSLVPLSNQPQHF. The CDR3 DNA reads as TGTGCCAGCAGTTTGGTCCCGTTAAGCAATCAGCCCCAGCATTTT.

CDR3 in DNA: TGTGCCAGCAGTTTCCAAGGATCTGGAAACACCATATATTTT. Translating it yields CASSFQGSGNTIYF. J is TRBJ1-3 and V is TRBV28; no definite D call. The CDR3 spans 14 residues. Germline lookup yields CDR1 MDHEN and CDR2 SYDVKM. V was trimmed by 3 bases and J by 1 base, leaving 7 bases between them.

The gene calls are TRBV28 and TRBJ1-2; TRBD1 matches 8 bases. The J segment lost 5 bases and the V segment lost 8 bases, leaving 10 bases of the junction unmatched. The germline CDR1 and CDR2 sequences are MDHEN and SYDVKM. The CDR3 loop spans 14 amino acids. Here the CDR3 reads CASYPGQVLYGYTF. As DNA, the CDR3 is TGTGCCAGCTATCCGGGACAGGTTTTATATGGCTACACCTTC.

The CDR3 DNA reads as TGTGCCATCAGTGGAGCGGGGACAGACTATGGCTACACCTTC. This codes for CAISGAGTDYGYTF. This chain connects TRBV10-3 to TRBJ1-2, with 7 bases fitting TRBD1. The J segment lost 3 bases and the V segment lost 4 bases, leaving 5 bases of the junction unmatched. Per germline, CDR1 ENHRY and CDR2 SYGVKD. This CDR3 region has 14 residues.

The J gene is TRBJ1-1, the V gene TRBV6-2 or TRBV6-3; D gene ambiguous. Trimming stripped 3 bases from V and 0 bases from J, with 8 bases between. The CDR3 is made up of 14 amino acids. Germline V gene data show CDR1 as MNHEY and CDR2 as SVGEGT. The CDR3 region has the DNA TGTGCCAGCAGTTATAAGCCTCTGAACACTGAAGCTTTCTTT. Translation: CASSYKPLNTEAFF.

This chain connects TRBV5-6 to TRBJ2-5; 11 bases align to TRBD2. The CDR3 covers 17 residues. J lost 5 bases, V lost 5 bases, and 14 bases had no gene match. Germline assignment: CDR1 SGHDT and CDR2 YYEEEE. CDR3 sequence (DNA): TGTGCCAGCAGTATTGACCTAGCGGGGGGCGCTTGGGAGACCCAGTACTTC. It yields the protein CASSIDLAGGAWETQYF.

The chain joins TRBV6-6 to TRBJ1-5; 7 nucleotides agree with TRBD1. From germline, CDR1 is MNHNY and CDR2 SVGAGI (reference sequence). This CDR3 contains 16 residues. Trimming at V came to 0 bases and at J to 4 bases, leaving 6 bases not matched to a gene. For the CDR3, the DNA is TGTGCCAGCAGTTACTCGACAGGGCGTCCTAATCAGCCCCAGCATTTT. Translating it yields CASSYSTGRPNQPQHF.

The chain joins TRBV28 to TRBJ1-2; D uncertain. From germline, CDR1 is MDHEN and CDR2 SYDVKM. V lost 1 base, J lost 8 bases, and 14 bases lay in between. The CDR3 is 14 residues long. CDR3 region: CASSLYPMKIGYTF. In DNA, the CDR3 is TGTGCCAGCAGTTTATACCCGATGAAGATCGGCTACACCTTC.

The gene calls are TRBV19 and TRBJ1-2, with D possibly matching TRBD1 (5 bases). The V and J ends lost 7 bases and 3 bases respectively, with 12 bases between them. The CDR3 is 13 residues long. Germline V CDR1 and CDR2: LNHDA, SQIVND (reference sequence). CDR3 DNA: TGTGCCAGTAATACGGGGCAGGACTATGGCTACACCTTC. Translation: CASNTGQDYGYTF.

V and J are TRBV19 and TRBJ2-3; D gene ambiguous. Trimming stripped 7 bases from V and 2 bases from J, with 13 bases between. The germline CDR1 and CDR2 sequences are LNHDA and SQIVND (reference sequence). CDR3 length: 14 residues. DNA of the CDR3: TGTGCCAGTACCTCCGGTCAAGCCACAGATACGCAGTATTTT. It specifies CASTSGQATDTQYF.

V is TRBV27 and J is TRBJ1-2; 9 bases are shared with TRBD1. Germline V lookup: CDR1 MNHEY, CDR2 SMNVEV (reference sequence). Trimming cost V 5 bases and J 4 bases; bases outside gene matches: 5. This CDR3 is built from 14 residues. The CDR3 protein is CASSPQGAAYGYTF. The DNA of the CDR3 is TGTGCCAGCAGTCCACAGGGGGCGGCCTATGGCTACACCTTC.

The rearrangement joins TRBV4-1 to TRBJ2-1, with a tentative D call TRBD2 (5 bases). The germline CDR1 and CDR2 sequences are MGHRA and YSYEKL. The CDR3 spans 15 residues. Trimming stripped 1 base from V and 4 bases from J, with 11 bases between. The CDR3 sequence is CASSQGTDVYNEQFF. In DNA, the CDR3 is TGCGCCAGCAGCCAAGGGACTGACGTATACAATGAGCAGTTCTTC.

This chain links TRBV11-2 with TRBJ1-2; the D is unclear. Germline V lookup: CDR1 SGHAT, CDR2 FQNNGV. Trimming took off 2 bases at V and 6 bases at J, with 7 bases between the two ends. This CDR3 is 12 amino acids long. The CDR3 region is CASSLQVDGYTF. CDR3 DNA sequence: TGTGCCAGCAGCTTACAGGTAGATGGCTACACCTTC. Supplemented by reference TRBV11-2 and TRBJ1-2, the full variable domain reads EAGVAQSPRYKIIEKRQSVAFWCNPISGHATLYWYQQILGQGPKLLIQFQNNGVVDDSQLPKDRFSAERLKGVDSTLKIQPAKLEDSAVYLCASSLQVDGYTFGSGTRLTVV.

The chain combines TRBV11-2 with TRBJ1-1; no reliable D call. The CDR3 runs 12 residues. The germline V gene has CDR1 SGHAT and CDR2 FQNNGV. Trimming left V 5 bases short and J 6 bases short, with 10 bases between. The DNA of the CDR3 is TGTGCCAGCAGCCCCCCAGGCCCTGAAGCTTTCTTT. This codes for CASSPPGPEAFF.

In regard to this clone: Its ends do not fully match the called genes, so a read error is possible. The chain uses TRBV10-1 and TRBJ2-7, with a weak D call TRBD2 (5 bases). Germline CDR1 reads WNHNN; CDR2 reads SYGVQD (reference sequence). CDR3 length: 13 residues. As DNA, the CDR3 is TGCGCCAACAGTGAGGCTAGCACCTACGAGCAGTACTTC. It yields the protein CANSEASTYEQYF.

The chain is built from TRBV5-1 and TRBJ1-1; TRBD1 matches at 7 bases. The CDR3 totals 14 residues. After removal of 3 bases from V and 3 bases from J, the junction contained 5 bases not matched to a gene. Germline V gene data show CDR1 as SGHRS and CDR2 as YFSETQ. The CDR3 DNA follows: TGCGCCAGCAGCTGGGGACAGAGTTACACTGAAGCTTTCTTT. As protein: CASSWGQSYTEAFF.

The chain has TRBV11-2 and TRBJ2-3; the match to TRBD2 covers 8 bases. The CDR3 runs to 18 residues. Germline V gives CDR1 SGHAT, CDR2 FQNNGV. V lost 6 bases, J lost 7 bases, and 21 bases stayed unmatched. The CDR3 spells CASRQIAGRAFLGNTQYF. The CDR3, as DNA: TGTGCCAGCAGACAAATAGCGGGGAGGGCCTTTTTGGGGAATACGCAGTATTTT.

V usage is TRBV13 and J usage is TRBJ1-6; possible D gene TRBD1, 6 bases. The CDR3 consists of 14 residues. V was clipped by 2 bases and J by 5 bases, with 7 bases between them. CDR1 and CDR2 from the germline V gene are PRHDT and FYEKMQ (reference sequence). The CDR3: CASSLQGNNSPLHF. In DNA form, the CDR3 reads TGTGCCAGCAGCTTACAGGGGAATAATTCACCCCTCCACTTT.

The V gene is TRBV10-1, the J gene TRBJ2-1; D not certain. The CDR3 has 12 amino acids. V lost 9 bases, J lost 2 bases, and 8 bases lay in between. The germline CDR1 and CDR2 sequences are WNHNN and SYGVQD (reference sequence). CDR3 sequence reads: CASSVAYNEQFF. CDR3 bases: TGCGCCAGTTCGGTAGCCTACAATGAGCAGTTCTTC.

This chain links TRBV5-1 with TRBJ1-2; D is possibly TRBD1 (6 bases). V was cut by 0 bases and J by 3 bases, with 9 bases left in between. CDR3 length: 14 residues. From germline, CDR1 is SGHRS and CDR2 YFSETQ. CDR3 amino acids: CASSLVPGDYGYTF. Here the CDR3 DNA reads TGCGCCAGCAGCTTGGTTCCAGGGGACTATGGCTACACCTTC.